This T cell receptor (beta chain) was captured by sequencing in a study of vaccination and CD4 T cells after COVID-19. Study summary: Six male and four female convalescents took part, two of them Hispanic.

Documented treatment: approximately 9-day PBMC culture with coronavirus spike peptide pools or control peptides (ViraFEST assay). Findings of the study overall: Convalescent patients were relatively few, and early post-infection timepoints were missing.

Oncomine TCR Beta short-read sequencing was applied to DNA from cultured CD4+ T cells. Scientists extracted genomic DNA from CD4+ T cells grown in culture. TCRdb reprocessed the PCR reads with MiXCR, giving one entry per CDR3 protein. The table has 16,000 or so distinct CDR3 sequences, roughly half seen once. Germline V gene lookup returns CDR1 DFQATT and CDR2 SNEGSKA (reference sequence). V dropped 4 bases and J dropped 10 bases, with 16 bases sitting between them. The CDR3 length is 12 residues. A word on this clonotype: Its specificity is unknown.

The receptor's source is a human donor who had recovered from COVID-19. The sample in question was CD4+ T cells from blood, cultured in vitro, obtained before SARS-CoV-2 vaccination. The chain joins TRBV20-1 to TRBJ1-2, with TRBD1 as a possible D gene (5 bases). CDR3 region: CSANLRGRDYTF. CDR3 nucleotide sequence: TGCAGTGCTAATCTCCGGGGACGGGACTACACCTTC.